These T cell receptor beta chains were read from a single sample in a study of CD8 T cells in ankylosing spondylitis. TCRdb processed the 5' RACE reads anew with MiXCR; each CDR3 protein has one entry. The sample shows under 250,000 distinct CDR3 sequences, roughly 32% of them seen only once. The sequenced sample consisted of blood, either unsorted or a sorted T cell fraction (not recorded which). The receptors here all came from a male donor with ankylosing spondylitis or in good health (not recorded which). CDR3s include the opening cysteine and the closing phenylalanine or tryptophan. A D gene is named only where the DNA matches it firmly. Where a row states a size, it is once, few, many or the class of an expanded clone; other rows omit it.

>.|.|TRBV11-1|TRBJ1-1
CASSGLEGVMNTEAFF
TGTGCCAGCAGCGGATTAGAGGGGGTGATGAACACTGAAGCTTTCTTT
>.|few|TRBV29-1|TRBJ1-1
CSLYSGAEAFF
TGCAGCCTGTATTCCGGGGCAGAAGCTTTCTTT
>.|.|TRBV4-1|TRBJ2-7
CASSQAQLGEQYF
TGCGCCAGCAGCCAAGCGCAGTTGGGCGAGCAGTACTTC
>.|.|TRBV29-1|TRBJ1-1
CSVAGTLNTEAFF
TGCAGCGTTGCCGGGACCTTGAACACTGAAGCTTTCTTT
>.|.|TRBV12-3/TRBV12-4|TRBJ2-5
CASTGDAETQYF
TGTGCCAGCACTGGGGACGCGGAGACCCAGTACTTC
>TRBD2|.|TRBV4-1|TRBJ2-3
CASSQRGLAGETDTQYF
TGCGCCAGCAGCCAACGGGGACTAGCGGGGGAAACAGATACGCAGTATTTT
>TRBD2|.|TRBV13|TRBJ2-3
CASSLYRLAGGDTQYF
TGTGCCAGCAGCCTTTACCGACTAGCGGGGGGGGATACGCAGTATTTT
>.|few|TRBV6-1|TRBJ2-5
CASSEAGARAETQYF
TGTGCCAGCAGTGAAGCGGGGGCCAGGGCGGAGACCCAGTACTTC
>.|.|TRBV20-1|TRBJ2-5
CSAREQGRRQETQYF
TGCAGTGCTAGGGAGCAGGGTCGCCGACAAGAGACCCAGTACTTC
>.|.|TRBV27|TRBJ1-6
CASSLHQGINSPLHF
TGTGCCAGCAGTTTACACCAGGGAATTAATTCACCCCTCCACTTT
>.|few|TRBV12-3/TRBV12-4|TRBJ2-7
CASSLGPGAGEQYF
TGTGCCAGCAGTTTAGGGCCGGGGGCTGGGGAGCAGTACTTC
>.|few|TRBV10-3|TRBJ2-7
CAISRGVTYEQYF
TGTGCCATCAGTAGGGGGGTAACCTACGAGCAGTACTTC
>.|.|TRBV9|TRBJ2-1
CASSVAPGSMAEQFF
TGTGCCAGCAGCGTAGCCCCCGGGAGTATGGCTGAGCAGTTCTTC
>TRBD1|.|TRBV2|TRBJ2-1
CASSKPGQGYNEQFF
TGTGCCAGCAGTAAACCGGGACAGGGCTACAATGAGCAGTTCTTC
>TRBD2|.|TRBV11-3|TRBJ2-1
CASSRRGLADNEQFF
TGTGCCAGCAGCCGGAGGGGACTAGCGGACAATGAGCAGTTCTTC
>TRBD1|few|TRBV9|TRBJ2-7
CASSPTAMGQNYEQYF
TGTGCCAGCAGCCCCACCGCAATGGGACAGAACTACGAGCAGTACTTC
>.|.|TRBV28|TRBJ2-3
CASSESDPSLTDTQYF
TGTGCCAGCAGCGAATCGGACCCAAGCCTAACGGATACGCAGTATTTT
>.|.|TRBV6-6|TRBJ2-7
CASTQGYEQYF
TGTGCCAGTACTCAGGGTTACGAGCAGTACTTC
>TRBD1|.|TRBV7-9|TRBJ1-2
CASSSSVRGLPKIDYTF
TGTGCCAGCAGCTCAAGCGTCAGGGGGCTACCTAAGATTGACTACACCTTC
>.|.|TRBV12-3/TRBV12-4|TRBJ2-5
CASSTTAQETQYF
TGTGCCAGCAGCACGACAGCGCAAGAGACCCAGTACTTC
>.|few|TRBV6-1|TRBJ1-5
CASRARLARSQPQHF
TGTGCCAGCAGAGCTAGACTGGCACGGAGCCAGCCCCAGCATTTT
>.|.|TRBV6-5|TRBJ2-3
CASSSDGDTQYF
TGTGCCAGCAGCTCCGATGGGGATACGCAGTATTTT
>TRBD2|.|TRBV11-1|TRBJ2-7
CASSTTGGSYEQYF
TGTGCCAGCAGCACGACGGGGGGGTCCTACGAGCAGTACTTC
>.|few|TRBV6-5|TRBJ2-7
CASSWTPVIIGEQYF
TGTGCCAGCAGTTGGACCCCCGTCATCATCGGAGAGCAGTACTTC
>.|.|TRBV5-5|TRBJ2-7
CASSSYPWTEQYF
TGTGCCAGCAGCTCCTATCCATGGACGGAGCAGTACTTC
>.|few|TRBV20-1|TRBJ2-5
CSATMGAEETQYF
TGCAGTGCCACTATGGGGGCAGAAGAGACCCAGTACTTC
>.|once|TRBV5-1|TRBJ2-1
CASSLVTRGNEQFF
TGCGCCAGCAGCTTGGTTACTCGGGGCAATGAGCAGTTCTTC
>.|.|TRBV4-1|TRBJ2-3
CASSHPRQSSDTQYF
TGCGCCAGCAGCCATCCCCGTCAAAGTTCAGATACGCAGTATTTT
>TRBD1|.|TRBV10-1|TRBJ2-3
CASSDFEGATDTQYF
TGCGCCAGCAGTGATTTTGAGGGGGCCACAGATACGCAGTATTTT
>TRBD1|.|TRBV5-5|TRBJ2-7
CASSLGTGSRGQYF
TGTGCCAGCAGCTTGGGGACAGGGAGTCGGGGGCAGTACTTC
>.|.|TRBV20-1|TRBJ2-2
CSARDYRANTGELFF
TGCAGTGCTAGAGATTACAGGGCCAACACCGGGGAGCTGTTTTTT
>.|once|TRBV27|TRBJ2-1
CASATGHNEQFF
TGTGCCAGTGCCACAGGGCACAATGAGCAGTTCTTC
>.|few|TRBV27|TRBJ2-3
CATTHLGTDTQYF
TGTGCCACAACACATTTAGGCACAGATACGCAGTATTTT
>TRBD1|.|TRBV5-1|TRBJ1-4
CASSVGQATNEKLFF
TGCGCCAGCAGCGTGGGACAGGCAACTAATGAAAAACTGTTTTTT
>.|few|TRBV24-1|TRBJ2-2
CATSDPATGELFF
TGTGCCACCAGTGATCCCGCAACCGGGGAGCTGTTTTTT
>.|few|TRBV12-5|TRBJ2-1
CASGLRGYRGEQFF
TGTGCTAGTGGCCTAAGGGGGTATCGGGGTGAGCAGTTCTTC
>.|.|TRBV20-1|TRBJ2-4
CSAREGWAKNIQYF
TGCAGTGCTAGGGAGGGTTGGGCCAAAAACATTCAGTACTTC
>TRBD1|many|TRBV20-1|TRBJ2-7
CSARGDRDYEQYF
TGCAGTGCTAGGGGGGACAGGGACTACGAGCAGTACTTC
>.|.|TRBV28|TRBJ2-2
CAANKGKLTGELFF
TGTGCCGCCAACAAGGGGAAGCTCACCGGGGAGCTGTTTTTT
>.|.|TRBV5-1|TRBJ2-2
CASSSEWGTGELFF
TGCGCCAGCAGCTCGGAGTGGGGCACCGGGGAGCTGTTTTTT
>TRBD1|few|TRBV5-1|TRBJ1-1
CASSFSGTGGTEAFF
TGCGCCAGCAGCTTTTCAGGGACAGGGGGAACTGAAGCTTTCTTT
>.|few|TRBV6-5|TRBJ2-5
CASSYSYQGETQYF
TGTGCCAGCAGTTACTCGTATCAGGGAGAGACCCAGTACTTC
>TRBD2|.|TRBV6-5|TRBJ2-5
CASSFYSGTSGQETQYF
TGTGCCAGCAGTTTCTACTCCGGGACTAGCGGACAAGAGACCCAGTACTTC
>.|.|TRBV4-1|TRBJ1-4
CASSQAVFRGEENLFF
TGCGCCAGCAGCCAGGCCGTATTTCGGGGAGAGGAAAACCTGTTTTTT
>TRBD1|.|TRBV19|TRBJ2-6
CASSIDRGKGVLTF
TGTGCCAGTAGTATCGACAGGGGTAAAGGGGTCCTGACTTTC
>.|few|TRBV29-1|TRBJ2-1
CSVDPGSNEQFF
TGCAGCGTTGACCCGGGGAGCAATGAGCAGTTCTTC
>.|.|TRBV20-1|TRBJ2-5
CSATRRGRTETQYF
TGCAGTGCTACCCGAAGGGGGAGGACGGAGACCCAGTACTTC
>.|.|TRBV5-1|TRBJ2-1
CASSSRDHSYNEQFF
TGCGCCAGCAGCTCCCGGGACCACTCCTACAATGAGCAGTTCTTC
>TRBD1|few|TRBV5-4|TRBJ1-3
CASSLTGGFGNTIYF
TGTGCCAGCAGCTTAACAGGGGGATTTGGAAACACCATATATTTT
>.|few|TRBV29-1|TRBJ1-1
CSVAVMGGDTEAFF
TGCAGCGTTGCAGTCATGGGAGGGGACACTGAAGCTTTCTTT
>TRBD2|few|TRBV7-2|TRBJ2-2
CASSSGGKDTGELFF
TGTGCCAGCAGCTCCGGGGGGAAGGACACCGGGGAGCTGTTTTTT
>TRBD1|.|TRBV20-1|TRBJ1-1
CRGTVAWNTEAFF
TGCAGAGGGACAGTAGCTTGGAACACTGAAGCTTTCTTT
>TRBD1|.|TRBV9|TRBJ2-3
CASSVEQGELDTQYF
TGTGCCAGCAGCGTCGAACAGGGGGAATTAGATACGCAGTATTTT
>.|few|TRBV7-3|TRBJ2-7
CASSLNPMGGGSYEQYF
TGTGCCAGCAGCTTAAACCCCATGGGAGGTGGGTCCTACGAGCAGTACTTC
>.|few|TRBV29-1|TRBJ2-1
CSVEGVDRSYNEQFF
TGCAGCGTTGAAGGCGTTGATCGCTCCTACAATGAGCAGTTCTTC